The rows below give T cell receptor beta chains drawn from one sample of a study of blood T cell repertoires in COVID-19. The protocol was immunoSEQ multiplex PCR, while the TCRdb copy is restricted to in-frame clones and leaves out a portion. The data show over 100,000 clones, roughly 89% seen once. The sequenced sample consisted of PBMCs or T cells enriched from blood (not recorded which). The receptors shown here come from a woman younger than 45 who had recovered from COVID-19. Each CDR3 is given with its conserved first and last residue. The D gene is left open where the match is weak. The size entry is marked missing in some rows and otherwise reads once, few, many or a size class.

cdr3_nt cdr3_aa d_call j_call v_call cdr3_length clone_size
TGTGCCAGCAGTTTAAACAGGGCACAAGAGCAGTACTTC CASSLNRAQEQYF - TRBJ2-7 TRBV12-3/TRBV12-4 13 once
TGCAGCGTTGAAAAAGCGGGGAGTAATGAAAAACTGTTTTTT CSVEKAGSNEKLFF - TRBJ1-4 TRBV29-1 14 -
TGTGCCTGGAGTTCCATGACTAGCGGGAGGGTCAAGGCCCAGTACTTC CAWSSMTSGRVKAQYF TRBD2 TRBJ2-5 TRBV30 16 -
TGTGCCAGCAGCTTACCGGCCGGGACATTCGCCTACGAGCAGTACTTC CASSLPAGTFAYEQYF - TRBJ2-7 TRBV7-2 16 -
TGTGCCAGCAGAGGTTCGGGACAGGGGTACGAGCAGTACTTC CASRGSGQGYEQYF TRBD1 TRBJ2-7 TRBV6-5 14 -
TGCACCAGCAGCCAAGATCAAAGGCGGGAGGGCGACTACAATGAGCAGTTCTTC CTSSQDQRREGDYNEQFF - TRBJ2-1 TRBV1 18 -
TGTGCCAGCAGCTCAACGCCGACAGGGAATGGCTACACCTTC CASSSTPTGNGYTF TRBD1 TRBJ1-2 TRBV28 14 -
TGTGCCAGCAGATACGGAGGCAATCAGCCCCAGCATTTT CASRYGGNQPQHF - TRBJ1-5 TRBV12-3/TRBV12-4 13 -
TGCGCCAGCAGCCAAGAAGGGACTAGCGGGGCCTACGAGCAGTACTTC CASSQEGTSGAYEQYF TRBD2 TRBJ2-7 TRBV4-1 16 -
TGTGCCAGCAGCCAAGAGATGGAGCTAGCGGGAGAAGCCGGGGAGCTGTTTTTT CASSQEMELAGEAGELFF TRBD2 TRBJ2-2 TRBV4-2 18 -
TGTGCCAGTAGTATTGGGAGGGGACGCAATCAGCCCCAGCATTTT CASSIGRGRNQPQHF - TRBJ1-5 TRBV19 15 -
TGTGCCAGCTCACCACTCGCGACGGGGGGGACCAGTAACTATGGCTACACCTTC CASSPLATGGTSNYGYTF - TRBJ1-2 TRBV18 18 -
TGCAGCGTTGAATTCCAGACGCAGTATTTT CSVEFQTQYF - TRBJ2-3 TRBV29-1 10 -
TGTGCCAGCAGCTTAGGGGGGGTCCGTAATGAAAAACTGTTTTTT CASSLGGVRNEKLFF - TRBJ1-4 TRBV7-2 15 -
TGTGCCAGCTCACCGTCGCCTACGGGCACAGATACGCAGTATTTT CASSPSPTGTDTQYF - TRBJ2-3 TRBV18 15 -
TGTGCCAGCAGCTCGTGGGCCTCCTCGGCTGGAAACACCATATATTTT CASSSWASSAGNTIYF - TRBJ1-3 TRBV7-9 16 -
TGCGCCAGCAGCTCCCGCGGAACAGGCTCTGGGGCCAACGTCCTGACTTTC CASSSRGTGSGANVLTF - TRBJ2-6 TRBV5-1 17 -
TGTGCCAGTGGCCCGGCAGGGGGGAATCAGCCCCAGCATTTT CASGPAGGNQPQHF TRBD1 TRBJ1-5 TRBV19 14 -
TGTGCCAGCTCACCCTCGCTCGGGACAGGGTTTAATGAAAAACTGTTTTTT CASSPSLGTGFNEKLFF TRBD1 TRBJ1-4 TRBV18 17 -
TGTGCCAGCGCCCCAAGCGGGAGATACGAGCAGTACTTC CASAPSGRYEQYF TRBD2 TRBJ2-7 TRBV6-5 13 -
TGTGCCAGTAGTATCCAGGGCACCTACGAGCAGTACTTC CASSIQGTYEQYF - TRBJ2-7 TRBV19 13 -
TGTGCCAGCAGCTTATCGGGAGGGACCTACGAGCAGTACTTC CASSLSGGTYEQYF TRBD2 TRBJ2-7 TRBV7-2 14 -
TGTGCCAGCAGGAAAGCAGGCTCCTACAATGAGCAGTTCTTC CASRKAGSYNEQFF - TRBJ2-1 TRBV11-2 14 -
TGTGCCAGTAGTATAGACGGAGGGAAGGGCTACACCTTC CASSIDGGKGYTF - TRBJ1-2 TRBV19 13 -
TGCGCCAGCAGCCAAGAAACCAGCTACAATGAGCAGTTCTTC CASSQETSYNEQFF - TRBJ2-1 TRBV4-3 14 -
TGTGCCAGCAGTTACGGTAGCGATGAGCAGTTCTTC CASSYGSDEQFF - TRBJ2-1 TRBV6-5 12 -